The T cell receptor beta chain under discussion was sequenced for a study of shared clonotypes between healthy human individuals. The assay was carried out at the deep level. Sorted-subset replicate PCR reactions were performed with approximately 190 ng DNA, corresponding to 30,000 or so T cell genomes. Sequenced by immunoSEQ multiplex PCR; TCRdb stores in-frame clones only, minus some. This table has 2,500,000 or so clones, approximately 90% appearing once. CDR1 is SGHRS and CDR2 is YFSETQ in the germline V gene. The CDR3 length is 15 residues. V was clipped by 1 base and J by 7 bases; unmatched bases: 8.

The chain joins TRBV5-1 to TRBJ2-7; TRBD2 agrees at 10 bases. This TCR was sampled from a man between 18 and 29 years old in good health. The sample comprised naive CD4+ T cells sorted from blood. Subset given: CD45RA+ positively selected. The CDR3 spells CASSLIPSGRDEQYF. DNA of the CDR3: TGCGCCAGCAGCTTGATACCCAGCGGGAGGGATGAGCAGTACTTC.